The rows below give T cell receptor beta chains drawn from one sample of a study of control samples from healthy donors and cancer patients. Sequencing was performed with immunoSEQ multiplex PCR; in TCRdb, only in-frame clones are kept and a portion is missing. The sample includes about 150,000 clones, about nine tenths seen only once; the top ten take just over 2%. The specimen sequenced was blood. These receptors originate from a middle-aged woman in good health. Both conserved end residues are part of each CDR3. A D gene is named only where the DNA matches it firmly. Expanded clones are given a class, and other clones once, few, many or no size at all.

TRBV5-1	NA	TRBJ2-7	NA	CASSDVPRNEQYF	TGCGCCAGCAGCGACGTACCGAGGAACGAGCAGTACTTC
TRBV9	TRBD2	TRBJ2-5	NA	CASSALAGGQETQYF	TGTGCCAGCAGCGCTCTAGCGGGGGGGCAAGAGACCCAGTACTTC
TRBV7-8	NA	TRBJ1-5	NA	CASSFQDLINQPQHF	TGTGCCAGCAGCTTCCAGGACCTCATTAATCAGCCCCAGCATTTT
TRBV2	NA	TRBJ1-4	NA	CASSEIAGEKLFF	TGTGCCAGCAGTGAAATAGCTGGTGAAAAACTGTTTTTT
TRBV6-5	TRBD1	TRBJ2-7	NA	CASNRDRVAYEQYF	TGTGCCAGCAACCGGGACAGGGTCGCCTACGAGCAGTACTTC
TRBV4-1	NA	TRBJ2-7	NA	CASSQRLGAYYEQYF	TGCGCCAGCAGCCAACGACTAGGGGCCTACTACGAGCAGTACTTC
TRBV7-9	NA	TRBJ2-3	NA	CASSLFSSTDTQYF	TGTGCCAGCAGCTTATTCAGTTCCACAGATACGCAGTATTTT
TRBV7-8	TRBD1	TRBJ1-5	NA	CASSPFGTGNQPQHF	TGTGCCAGCAGCCCCTTCGGGACAGGCAATCAGCCCCAGCATTTT
TRBV2	TRBD1	TRBJ1-1	NA	CASNPGQLNTEAFF	TGTGCCAGCAATCCGGGACAGCTGAACACTGAAGCTTTCTTT
TRBV9	NA	TRBJ1-6	NA	CASSGGDYNSPLHF	TGTGCCAGCAGTGGCGGGGACTATAATTCACCCCTCCACTTT
TRBV7-9	TRBD1	TRBJ2-1	NA	CASSPRDSNNEQFF	TGTGCCAGCAGCCCAAGGGACAGCAACAATGAGCAGTTCTTC
TRBV27	TRBD2	TRBJ2-2	NA	CASSLLMSGTSQLFF	TGTGCCAGCAGTTTATTGATGAGCGGGACCAGTCAGCTGTTTTTT
TRBV27	TRBD2	TRBJ2-7	NA	CASSPFLAGGPYEQYF	TGTGCCAGCAGCCCCTTCCTAGCGGGGGGACCCTACGAGCAGTACTTC
TRBV15	NA	TRBJ1-1	NA	CATSRDLMNTEAFF	TGTGCCACCAGCAGAGACCTGATGAACACTGAAGCTTTCTTT
TRBV19	TRBD1	TRBJ2-7	NA	CASSPTGGNEQYF	TGTGCCAGTAGTCCCACAGGGGGCAACGAGCAGTACTTC
TRBV14	NA	TRBJ2-7	NA	CASSSQAGYEQYF	TGTGCCAGCAGCTCTCAGGCCGGATACGAGCAGTACTTC
TRBV19	NA	TRBJ1-1	NA	CATKDGNTEAFF	TGTGCCACCAAGGACGGGAACACTGAAGCTTTCTTT
TRBV6-2/TRBV6-3	NA	TRBJ2-1	NA	CASSGRDNEQFF	TGTGCCAGCAGCGGCCGGGACAACGAGCAGTTCTTC
TRBV2	NA	TRBJ1-1	NA	CASSEEKLLNTEAFF	TGTGCCAGCAGTGAAGAGAAATTGCTGAACACTGAAGCTTTCTTT
TRBV6-2/TRBV6-3	NA	TRBJ2-2	few	CASSYPGELFF	TGTGCCAGCAGTTACCCCGGGGAGCTGTTTTTT
TRBV7-8	NA	TRBJ1-4	NA	CASSLVLGGVVFF	TGTGCCAGCAGCTTAGTGTTGGGAGGGGTGGTGTTTTTT
TRBV11-3	NA	TRBJ2-1	NA	CASSLGIWGANEYNEQFF	TGTGCCAGCAGCTTAGGCATCTGGGGGGCCAATGAATACAATGAGCAGTTCTTC
TRBV5-1	NA	TRBJ1-2	few	CASRLTGSYGYTF	TGCGCCAGCAGACTCACTGGCTCCTATGGCTACACCTTC
TRBV9	TRBD1	TRBJ2-1	NA	CASSVGQGRNEQFF	TGTGCCAGCAGCGTAGGACAGGGTCGCAATGAGCAGTTCTTC
TRBV5-1	NA	TRBJ1-4	NA	CASSTTTNEKLFF	TGCGCCAGCAGCACGACAACTAATGAAAAACTGTTTTTT
TRBV7-4	NA	TRBJ2-7	NA	CARDEQYF	TGTGCCAGAGACGAGCAGTACTTC
TRBV4-2	NA	TRBJ2-3	NA	CASSLSTDTQYF	TGTGCCAGCAGCCTTAGCACAGATACGCAGTATTTT
TRBV7-6	NA	TRBJ1-6	NA	CASSLQSDLNSPLHF	TGTGCCAGCAGCTTGCAGAGCGATCTTAATTCACCCCTCCACTTT
TRBV9	NA	TRBJ1-5	once	CASSPAGTDNQPQHF	TGTGCCAGCAGCCCCGCGGGGACCGATAATCAGCCCCAGCATTTT
TRBV5-4	NA	TRBJ1-1	NA	CASSSGVSSTEAFF	TGTGCCAGCAGCTCCGGGGTTTCGAGTACTGAAGCTTTCTTT
TRBV7-9	TRBD2	TRBJ2-1	NA	CASSWAGGNEQFF	TGTGCCAGCAGCTGGGCGGGGGGGAATGAGCAGTTCTTC
TRBV4-1	NA	TRBJ2-3	NA	CASSQVGVVTDTQYF	TGCGCCAGCAGCCAAGTGGGAGTAGTGACAGATACGCAGTATTTT
TRBV15	NA	TRBJ1-1	NA	CATSRDMAGRVTEAFF	TGTGCCACCAGCAGAGATATGGCAGGGAGGGTTACTGAAGCTTTCTTT
TRBV6-5	NA	TRBJ1-1	NA	CASSYDWGNTEAFF	TGTGCCAGCAGTTACGACTGGGGCAACACTGAAGCTTTCTTT
TRBV9	TRBD2	TRBJ2-3	NA	CAGSVARAGASDTQYF	TGTGCCGGCAGCGTAGCTAGAGCGGGGGCGTCCGATACGCAGTATTTT
TRBV7-2	NA	TRBJ1-2	NA	CASSLGAGFNYGYTF	TGTGCCAGCAGCTTAGGTGCAGGGTTTAACTATGGCTACACCTTC
TRBV5-1	NA	TRBJ2-1	NA	CASSVGGGYEQFF	TGCGCCAGCAGCGTGGGGGGTGGGTATGAGCAGTTCTTC
TRBV3-1/TRBV3-2	TRBD1	TRBJ2-2	NA	CASSLGTGFTGELFF	TGTGCCAGCAGCCTGGGGACAGGGTTCACCGGGGAGCTGTTTTTT
TRBV5-6	NA	TRBJ2-7	NA	CASSFDESASESDEQYF	TGTGCCAGCAGCTTTGACGAATCCGCTAGCGAAAGTGACGAGCAGTACTTC
TRBV15	TRBD1	TRBJ2-7	NA	CATSRGDSGSYEQYF	TGTGCCACCAGCAGAGGGGACAGTGGCTCCTACGAGCAGTACTTC